The following is a T cell receptor beta chain sequence with its context. Only in-frame clones appear in the TCRdb table, and some are missing; sequencing was by immunoSEQ multiplex PCR. This table has about 140,000 clones, roughly 80% appearing once. The data stem from a study of blood T cell repertoires in COVID-19. Study summary: In each case, the material was cDNA or gDNA derived from T cells, B-cell-depleted T cells, or PBMCs.

Germline CDR1 is SGDLS and CDR2 is YYNGEE. The V end lost 0 bases, the J end lost 5 bases, and 14 bases lay between the germline ends. The CDR3 spans 16 residues. The source of this sequence is a man between 65 and 85 years old who had recovered from COVID-19. The sample taken for sequencing was peripheral blood. V gene TRBV9 combines with J gene TRBJ2-2; D is perhaps TRBD1 (6 bases). The CDR3 coding sequence is TGTGCCAGCAGCGTAGAATCCAGGGGCCTAACCGGGGAGCTGTTTTTT. Its translation: CASSVESRGLTGELFF.